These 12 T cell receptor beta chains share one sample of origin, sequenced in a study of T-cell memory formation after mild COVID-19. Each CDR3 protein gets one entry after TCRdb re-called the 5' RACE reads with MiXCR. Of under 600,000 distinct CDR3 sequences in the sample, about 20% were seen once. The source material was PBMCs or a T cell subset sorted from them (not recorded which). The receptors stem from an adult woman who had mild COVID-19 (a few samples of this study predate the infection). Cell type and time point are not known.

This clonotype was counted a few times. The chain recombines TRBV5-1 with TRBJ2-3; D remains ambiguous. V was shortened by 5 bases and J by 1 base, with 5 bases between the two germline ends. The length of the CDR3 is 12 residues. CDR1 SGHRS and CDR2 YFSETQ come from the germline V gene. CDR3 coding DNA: TGCGCCAGCAGGCTCGGCACAGATACGCAGTATTTT. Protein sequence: CASRLGTDTQYF.

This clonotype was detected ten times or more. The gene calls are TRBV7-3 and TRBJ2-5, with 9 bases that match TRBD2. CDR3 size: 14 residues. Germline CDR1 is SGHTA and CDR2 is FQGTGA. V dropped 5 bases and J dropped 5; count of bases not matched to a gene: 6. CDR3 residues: CASSQAGGVETQYF. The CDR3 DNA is TGTGCCAGCAGCCAAGCGGGGGGTGTGGAGACCCAGTACTTC.

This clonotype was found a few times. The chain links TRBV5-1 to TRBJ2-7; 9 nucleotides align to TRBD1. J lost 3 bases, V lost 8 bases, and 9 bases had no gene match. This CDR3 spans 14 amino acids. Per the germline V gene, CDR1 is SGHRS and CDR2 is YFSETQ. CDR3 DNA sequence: TGCGCCAGTTCCCCCGGGGACAGGGTCTACGAGCAGTACTTC. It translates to CASSPGDRVYEQYF.

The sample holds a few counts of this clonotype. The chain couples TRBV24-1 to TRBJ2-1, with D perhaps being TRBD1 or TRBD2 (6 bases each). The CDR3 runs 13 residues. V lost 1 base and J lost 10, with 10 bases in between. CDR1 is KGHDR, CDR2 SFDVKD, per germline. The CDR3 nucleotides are TGTGCCACCAGTGATTTAGGAGGGGGGGAGCAGTTCTTC. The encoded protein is CATSDLGGGEQFF.

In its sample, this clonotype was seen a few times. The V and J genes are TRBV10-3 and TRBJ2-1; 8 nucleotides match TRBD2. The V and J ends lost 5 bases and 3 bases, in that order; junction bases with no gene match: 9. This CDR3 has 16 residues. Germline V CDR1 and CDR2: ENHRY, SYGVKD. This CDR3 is CAISRLAPRDYNEQFF. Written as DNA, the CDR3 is TGTGCCATCAGTCGACTAGCGCCTCGTGACTACAATGAGCAGTTCTTC.

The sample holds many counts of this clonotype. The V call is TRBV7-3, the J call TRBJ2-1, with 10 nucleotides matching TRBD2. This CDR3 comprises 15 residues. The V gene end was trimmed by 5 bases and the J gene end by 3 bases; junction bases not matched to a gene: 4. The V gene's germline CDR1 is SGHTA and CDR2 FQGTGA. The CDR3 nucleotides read TGTGCCAGCAGCGCCCTAGCGGGAGTCTACAATGAGCAGTTCTTC. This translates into CASSALAGVYNEQFF.

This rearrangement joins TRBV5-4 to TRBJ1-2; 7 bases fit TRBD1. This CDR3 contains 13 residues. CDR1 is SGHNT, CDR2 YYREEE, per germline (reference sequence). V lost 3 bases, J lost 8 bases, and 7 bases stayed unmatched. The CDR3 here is CASSSQGVRGYTF. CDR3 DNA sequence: TGTGCCAGCAGCTCCCAGGGGGTAAGGGGCTACACCTTC.

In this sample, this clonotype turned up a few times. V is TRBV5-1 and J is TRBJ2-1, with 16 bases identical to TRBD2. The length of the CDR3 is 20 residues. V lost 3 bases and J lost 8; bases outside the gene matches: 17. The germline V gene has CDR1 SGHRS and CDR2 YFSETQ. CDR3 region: CASSSHPTGTSGRAVYEQFF. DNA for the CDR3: TGCGCCAGCAGCTCCCACCCCACCGGGACTAGCGGGAGGGCCGTCTATGAGCAGTTCTTC.

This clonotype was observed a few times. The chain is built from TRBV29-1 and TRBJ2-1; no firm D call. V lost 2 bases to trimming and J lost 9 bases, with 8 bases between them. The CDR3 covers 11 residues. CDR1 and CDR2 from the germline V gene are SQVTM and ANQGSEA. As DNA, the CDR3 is TGCAGCGTTGAACGGCATACTGAGCAGTTCTTC. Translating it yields CSVERHTEQFF.

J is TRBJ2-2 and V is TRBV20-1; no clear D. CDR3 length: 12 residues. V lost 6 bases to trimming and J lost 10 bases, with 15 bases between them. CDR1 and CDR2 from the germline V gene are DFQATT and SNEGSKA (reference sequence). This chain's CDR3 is CSARSTVQELFF. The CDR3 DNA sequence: TGCAGTGCCAGATCAACAGTGCAGGAGCTGTTTTTT.

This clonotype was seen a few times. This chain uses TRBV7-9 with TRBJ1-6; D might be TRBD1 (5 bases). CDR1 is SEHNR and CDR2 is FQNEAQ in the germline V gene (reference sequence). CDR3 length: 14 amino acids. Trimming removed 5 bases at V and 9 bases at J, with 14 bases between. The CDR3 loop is CASSDGTESSPLHF. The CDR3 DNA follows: TGTGCCAGCAGCGACGGGACCGAGAGTTCACCCCTCCACTTT. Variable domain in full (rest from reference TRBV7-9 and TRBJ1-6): DTGVSQNPRHKITKRGQNVTFRCDPISEHNRLYWYRQTLGQGPEFLTYFQNEAQLEKSRLLSDRFSAERPKGSFSTLEIQRTEQGDSAMYLCASSDGTESSPLHFGNGTRLTVT.

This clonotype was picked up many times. This CDR3 is CASSQARNYEQYF. In DNA form, the CDR3 reads TGCGCCAGCAGCCAGGCCAGAAACTACGAGCAGTACTTC. This sequence joins TRBV4-1 and TRBJ2-7; D uncertain. With 3 bases removed from V and 3 bases from J, the gap between germline ends came to 9 bases. Germline V lookup: CDR1 MGHRA, CDR2 YSYEKL. This CDR3 is 13 amino acids long.